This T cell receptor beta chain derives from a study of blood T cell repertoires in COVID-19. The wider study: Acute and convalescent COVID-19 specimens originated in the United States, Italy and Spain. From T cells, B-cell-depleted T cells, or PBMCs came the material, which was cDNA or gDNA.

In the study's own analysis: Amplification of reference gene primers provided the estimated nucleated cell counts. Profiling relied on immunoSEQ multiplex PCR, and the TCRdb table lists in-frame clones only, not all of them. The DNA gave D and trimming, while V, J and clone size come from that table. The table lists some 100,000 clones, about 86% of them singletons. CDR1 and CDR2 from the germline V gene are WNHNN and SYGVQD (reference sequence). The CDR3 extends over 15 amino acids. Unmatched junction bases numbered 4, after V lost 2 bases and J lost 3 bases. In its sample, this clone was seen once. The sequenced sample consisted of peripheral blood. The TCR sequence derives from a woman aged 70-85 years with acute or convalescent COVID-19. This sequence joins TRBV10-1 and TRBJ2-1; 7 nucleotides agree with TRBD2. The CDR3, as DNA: TGCGCCAGCAGTGAGACTAGCGAGGTCTACAATGAGCAGTTCTTC. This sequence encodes CASSETSEVYNEQFF.